This T cell receptor (beta chain) was sequenced during a study of cytomegalovirus exposure and HLA in healthy donors. Whole-study findings and limits: Testing in vitro showed a few CMV-associated chains specific for CMV antigens. Listed as cytomegalovirus-associated were about 160 TCR beta chains. Per published reports, the classifier diagnosed cytomegalovirus status with high specificity and sensitivity. One later analysis, an examination of the 90 to 150 validation repertoires, found that first-cohort TCR clusters tended to co-occur in them.

Comments on this clone: Its antigen is not identified.

Only in-frame clones appear in the TCRdb table, and some are missing; sequencing was by immunoSEQ multiplex PCR. The table records some 200,000 clones, roughly 86% of them present only once. Losses at the gene ends were 1 base for V and 5 bases for J; bases not matched to a gene: 8. CDR3 size: 16 residues. Germline lookup yields CDR1 MGHRA and CDR2 YSYEKL. The receptor was derived from a man aged 30 to 39 in good health and CMV-seropositive. The sequencing input was PBMCs. The chain links TRBV4-1 to TRBJ1-2; the match to TRBD1 covers 9 bases. The CDR3 loop is CASSQGGVDRGYGYTF. CDR3 in DNA: TGCGCCAGCAGCCAAGGAGGGGTGGACAGGGGTTATGGCTACACCTTC.